The next 21 T cell receptor beta chains were all read from a single sample in a study of control samples from healthy donors and cancer patients. Measured with immunoSEQ multiplex PCR; TCRdb has only the in-frame clones, and not every one. Seen here are 150,000 to 200,000 clones, about 94% observed once, and the top ten hold around 9.3%. Sequencing was carried out using blood. The receptors here all came from a woman aged 40 to 50 in good health.

The rearrangement links TRBV9 to TRBJ1-2; 8 positions match TRBD1. The CDR3 is 13 amino acids. J was trimmed by 7 bases and V by 3 bases; bases with no gene match: 5. From germline, CDR1 is SGDLS and CDR2 YYNGEE. The CDR3 loop reads CASSATGEGGYTF. The CDR3 DNA sequence: TGTGCCAGCAGCGCGACAGGGGAAGGTGGCTACACCTTC.

CDR3 region: CSASMVADEQFF. The CDR3 coding sequence is TGCAGTGCTAGTATGGTAGCGGATGAGCAGTTCTTC. V is TRBV20-1 and J is TRBJ2-1; maybe TRBD2 (6 bases). Trimming took 3 bases from V and 8 from J, leaving 11 bases between them. Germline V gene lookup returns CDR1 DFQATT and CDR2 SNEGSKA (reference sequence). The CDR3 has 12 residues.

V is TRBV30 and J is TRBJ1-6, with D possibly being TRBD1 (5 bases). Germline CDR1 reads GTSNPN; CDR2 reads SVGIG (reference sequence). The CDR3 has 14 amino acids. Trimming pared 1 base from V and 13 bases from J, leaving 17 bases between. CDR3: CAWSDPGPFFPLHF. DNA for the CDR3: TGTGCCTGGAGTGATCCGGGACCCTTCTTTCCCCTCCACTTT.

The genes are TRBV7-9 and TRBJ2-1; 10 bases map to TRBD1. This CDR3 comprises 14 residues. The V and J ends lost 6 bases and 3 bases, in that order; junction bases with no gene match: 2. Looked up from germline, CDR1 is SEHNR and CDR2 is FQNEAQ (reference sequence). The CDR3 region has the DNA TGTGCCAGCAGTCGGGACAGGGGCTACAATGAGCAGTTCTTC. Amino acid sequence: CASSRDRGYNEQFF. Drawing the rest from reference TRBV7-9 and TRBJ2-1, the complete variable domain is DTGVSQNPRHKITKRGQNVTFRCDPISEHNRLYWYRQTLGQGPEFLTYFQNEAQLEKSRLLSDRFSAERPKGSFSTLEIQRTEQGDSAMYLCASSRDRGYNEQFFGPGTRLTVL.

This sequence joins TRBV9 and TRBJ2-1, with D maybe TRBD2 (5 bases). V lost 3 bases to trimming and J lost 0 bases, with 10 bases between them. Germline assignment: CDR1 SGDLS and CDR2 YYNGEE. The CDR3 is 15 amino acids. The CDR3 nucleotides read TGTGCCAGCAGCGAGGGAGCGAGCTCCTACAATGAGCAGTTCTTC. Its translation: CASSEGASSYNEQFF.

V is TRBV20-1 and J is TRBJ1-1; D unresolved. Trimming cost V 5 bases and J 4 bases, with 8 bases left between them. This CDR3 contains 11 residues. Germline V gene data show CDR1 as DFQATT and CDR2 as SNEGSKA (reference sequence). The CDR3 reads CSAEKSTEAFF. CDR3 DNA: TGCAGTGCTGAAAAGAGCACTGAAGCTTTCTTT.

The chain carries TRBV7-2 and TRBJ1-1; D ambiguous. The CDR3 has 14 amino acids. Looked up from germline, CDR1 is SGHTA and CDR2 is FQGNSA. V gave up 0 bases and J gave up 4 bases, with 9 bases separating them. CDR3 residues: CASSLARRTTEAFF. In DNA form, the CDR3 reads TGTGCCAGCAGCTTAGCGCGAAGGACCACTGAAGCTTTCTTT.

This clone has just one count. This rearrangement joins TRBV12-5 to TRBJ2-1; 8 positions agree with TRBD2. Germline CDR1 is LGHNT and CDR2 is FRNRAP. The CDR3 contains 14 residues. The junction had 5 bases not matched to a gene; V was cut back by 2 bases and J by 8 bases. The CDR3 loop is CASGLPGLDYEQFF. The CDR3 nucleotides are TGTGCTAGTGGTTTGCCGGGACTAGACTATGAGCAGTTCTTC.

Details on this clone: Other nucleotide sequences from this sample produce the same CDR3. The rearrangement joins TRBV6-1 to TRBJ1-1; D might be TRBD1 (5 bases). In germline, CDR1 is MNHNS, CDR2 SASEGT. V was shortened by 3 bases and J by 0 bases, with 11 bases between the two germline ends. CDR3 length equals 15 residues. The CDR3 region has the DNA TGTGCCAGCAGTGATCGGGGCAGTATGAACACTGAAGCTTTCTTT. This sequence encodes CASSDRGSMNTEAFF.

V gene TRBV6-5 combines with J gene TRBJ2-2; TRBD2 might be the D (6 bases). Trimming removed 8 bases from V and 6 bases from J, with 16 bases in between. The CDR3 length is 14 residues. Germline CDR1 is MNHEY and CDR2 is SVGAGI. CDR3 amino acids: CASQPRGEPGELFF. The CDR3 nucleotides are TGTGCCAGCCAACCCCGCGGGGAGCCCGGGGAGCTGTTTTTT.

J is TRBJ1-1 and V is TRBV9; tentative D call: TRBD1 (6 bases). V shed 5 bases and J shed 1 base, with 9 bases lying between them. Germline assignment: CDR1 SGDLS and CDR2 YYNGEE. This CDR3 is built from 13 residues. CDR3 in DNA: TGTGCCAGCAGTCCACAGGGGAACACTGAAGCTTTCTTT. This codes for CASSPQGNTEAFF.

V and J are TRBV5-6 and TRBJ1-5; 12 bases are shared with TRBD1. Trimming took 2 bases from V and 1 from J; bases not matched to a gene: 4. Per the germline V gene, CDR1 is SGHDT and CDR2 is YYEEEE. This CDR3 contains 17 residues. DNA for the CDR3: TGTGCCAGCAGCTTAGGGACAGGGGGCTTCAGCAATCAGCCCCAGCATTTT. It is translated as CASSLGTGGFSNQPQHF.

The V gene is TRBV6-6, the J gene TRBJ1-2, with 12 positions matching TRBD1. Germline CDR1 reads MNHNY; CDR2 reads SVGAGI (reference sequence). The CDR3 consists of 16 residues. After removal of 7 bases from V and 5 bases from J, the junction contained 11 bases not matched to a gene. CDR3 DNA sequence: TGTGCCAGCACCTCGGGGGACAGGGGGCGTCTGTATGGCTACACCTTC. Protein sequence: CASTSGDRGRLYGYTF.

DNA of the CDR3: TGCAGCGTTGAAGAAACAGGGTACGGGTACGAGCAGTACTTC. Amino acid sequence: CSVEETGYGYEQYF. V and J are TRBV29-1 and TRBJ2-7, with D perhaps TRBD1 (6 bases). Germline V gene sequence: CDR1 SQVTM, CDR2 ANQGSEA. The CDR3 has 14 residues. V was pared by 0 bases and J by 4 bases, with 13 bases between.

This clone was observed once. The chain carries TRBV7-9 and TRBJ2-7, with TRBD1 as a possible D gene (5 bases). V lost 8 bases and J lost 2, with 13 bases in between. The germline CDR1 and CDR2 sequences are SEHNR and FQNEAQ (reference sequence). There are 13 residues in the CDR3. The CDR3 DNA reads as TGTGCCAGCGGTTCAGGGTCTACCTACGAGCAGTACTTC. Protein sequence: CASGSGSTYEQYF.

The chain employs TRBV7-8 and TRBJ2-5, with D possibly being TRBD1 (5 bases). The germline V gene has CDR1 SGHVS and CDR2 FQNEAQ. Between the trimmed V and J ends, which lost 4 bases and 0 bases, there was a span of 9 bases. The CDR3 has 14 amino acids. This CDR3 is CASSWGSYQETQYF. CDR3 bases: TGTGCCAGCAGCTGGGGCTCGTACCAAGAGACCCAGTACTTC.

Only one count was recorded for this clone. Distinct nucleotide sequences in the sample also encode this CDR3. The chain recombines TRBV7-3 with TRBJ1-1; 7 nucleotides line up with TRBD1. The CDR3 has 14 amino acids. V gave up 5 bases and J gave up 0 bases; unmatched junction bases: 3. CDR1 and CDR2 from the germline V gene are SGHTA and FQGTGA. In DNA form, the CDR3 reads TGTGCCAGCAGCCTCGACAGGGTGAACACTGAAGCTTTCTTT. Its protein product is CASSLDRVNTEAFF.

The gene calls are TRBV19 and TRBJ1-1, with D tentatively TRBD1 (5 bases). The germline CDR1 and CDR2 sequences are LNHDA and SQIVND (reference sequence). V lost 1 base and J lost 2, with 8 bases in between. This CDR3 spans 14 amino acids. The CDR3 DNA follows: TGTGCCAGTAGTATAGGACAGCTTAACACTGAAGCTTTCTTT. It codes for CASSIGQLNTEAFF.

The gene calls are TRBV6-5 and TRBJ2-3; TRBD2 might be the D (6 bases). The CDR3 runs 15 residues. The ends were cut back, 4 bases at V and 0 bases at J, with 11 bases in the middle. From germline, CDR1 is MNHEY and CDR2 SVGAGI. CDR3 coding DNA: TGTGCCAGCAGTTCCACTAGCCTCAGCACAGATACGCAGTATTTT. Its translation: CASSSTSLSTDTQYF.

The chain links TRBV29-1 to TRBJ2-1, with TRBD2 as a possible D gene (6 bases). Trimming pared 8 bases from V and 6 bases from J, leaving 17 bases between. In germline, CDR1 is SQVTM, CDR2 ANQGSEA. This CDR3 is 13 amino acids long. Here the CDR3 reads CSSWEVAFNEQFF. CDR3 nucleotides: TGCAGCTCATGGGAGGTAGCCTTCAATGAGCAGTTCTTC.

The chain carries TRBV29-1 and TRBJ1-3, with 7 bases fitting TRBD1. The CDR3 consists of 13 residues. The germline V gene has CDR1 SQVTM and CDR2 ANQGSEA. V lost 5 bases, J lost 2 bases, and 3 bases stayed unmatched. The CDR3 region has the DNA TGCAGCGTTAAAGGGACAGCTGGAAACACCATATATTTT. The encoded protein is CSVKGTAGNTIYF.